The 2 T cell receptor beta chains presented below share a single source sample, sequenced in a study of blood T cell repertoires in COVID-19. The data were produced by immunoSEQ multiplex PCR, yet TCRdb's version contains in-frame clones alone and is incomplete. The table lists approximately 41,000 clones, more than 75% of them singletons. The sequenced material came from peripheral blood. The receptor source for this set is a human donor in a cohort sampled during active COVID-19.

This chain joins TRBV7-9 and TRBJ1-2; a possible D gene is TRBD1 (6 bases). The CDR3 has 14 residues. V was trimmed by 0 bases and J by 4 bases, leaving 9 bases between them. Germline CDR1 reads SEHNR; CDR2 reads FQNEAQ (reference sequence). The CDR3 DNA is TGTGCCAGCAGCTTAGCGGACAGTTCCTATGGCTACACCTTC. It translates to CASSLADSSYGYTF.

This clone was detected once. The rearrangement joins TRBV6-4 to TRBJ2-1; 11 bases line up with TRBD2. This CDR3 comprises 19 residues. Germline V gene lookup returns CDR1 MRHNA and CDR2 SNTAGT. Losses at the gene ends were 2 bases for V and 0 bases for J; bases not matched to a gene: 9. In DNA form, the CDR3 reads TGTGCCAGCAGTGACGGGACCTTAGCGGGAGGGGGCTCCTACAATGAGCAGTTCTTC. Its translation is CASSDGTLAGGGSYNEQFF.